The T cell receptor (beta chain) described here comes from a study of cytomegalovirus exposure and HLA in healthy donors. The overall study: The use of the same platform for the 90 to 150 validation repertoires and the 550 to 700 first-cohort repertoires was reported by a later analysis.

Sequencing was performed with immunoSEQ multiplex PCR; in TCRdb, only in-frame clones are kept and a portion is missing. The sample has 85,000 to 90,000 clones, about 96% seen once. As concerns this clone: What it binds is not known.

The donors were part of the roughly 130-subject validation cohort, which stood apart from the roughly 700-subject first cohort. The study's findings and limits: TCR beta chains numbering under 200 were designated cytomegalovirus-associated.

Germline V gives CDR1 SGHRS, CDR2 YFSETQ. The CDR3 contains 15 residues. V was shortened by 0 bases and J by 0 bases, with 7 bases between the two germline ends. The chain recombines TRBV5-1 with TRBJ1-5, with D unclear. This TCR was recovered from a man younger than 30 in good health and CMV-seronegative. The material sequenced was PBMCs. CDR3 nucleotide sequence: TGCGCCAGCAGCTTGGGCGGGTATAGCAATCAGCCCCAGCATTTT. Its protein is CASSLGGYSNQPQHF.